This record looks at one T cell receptor (beta chain) sequence and its context. Its antigen is not known. This specimen comes from a study of T cell responses to AZD1222 COVID-19 vaccine. The data were produced by immunoSEQ multiplex PCR, yet TCRdb's version contains in-frame clones alone and is incomplete. The sample has 120,000 or so clones; 75% to 90% are singletons. Study-wide results and caveats: At study baseline, merely six AZD1222 recipients were seropositive. The donors showed a predominance of white British ancestry and of females, with possible underestimation of clonal diversity.

Germline V CDR1 and CDR2: SGHVS, FNYEAQ. V shed 1 base and J shed 0 bases, with 13 bases lying between them. The CDR3 length is 17 residues. This specimen was peripheral blood, taken on day 0 of MenACWY control vaccination. The chain couples TRBV7-6 to TRBJ1-3; a weak D match, TRBD1 (5 bases). The sequence came from an adult in good health. CDR3 sequence reads: CASSLDTTGLSGNTIYF. As DNA, the CDR3 is TGTGCCAGCAGCTTAGATACTACGGGGCTCTCTGGAAACACCATATATTTT.